The present TCR beta chain was sequenced within a study of cytomegalovirus exposure and HLA in healthy donors (dated by TCRdb to about 2017). Regarding the study in general: A later analysis indicated that the 120 or so validation repertoires were generated on the platform also employed for the 700 or so repertoires of the first cohort. The study aimed to test whether signatures of past pathogen exposure could be identified by cataloging public T cell receptors. Besides the first cohort of 666 subjects, a separate validation cohort made up of 120 different subjects was used. High-throughput TCR immunosequencing, statistical association of individual TCRs with disease status, and machine learning were combined to predict cytomegalovirus infection status. Points the paper makes about the study in general: The authors suggested that the approach could potentially be generalized to other disease states and immunological phenotypes. In a later analysis, TCRs clustered in the first cohort were found to also tend to co-occur in the roughly 130 validation repertoires, with 94% of cluster scores above 0. Across donors, most TCR sequences were observed very rarely, whereas some public TCRs were present in many individuals. In both the original and validation cohorts, the classifier was reported to diagnose cytomegalovirus status with high specificity and sensitivity. In the study, about 150 TCR beta chains were listed as associated with cytomegalovirus. In vitro tests confirmed that a few of the cytomegalovirus-associated TCR beta chains recognize cytomegalovirus antigens. The validation cohort had no HLA typing available for a later analysis, so co-occurrence within that cohort was assessed over all 110 or so repertoires.

The library came from the immunoSEQ multiplex PCR assay. The study's own analysis went as follows. A statistical classification framework was built for diagnosing cytomegalovirus status from the catalog of TCR beta chain sequences. The source is immuneACCESS, and TCRdb retained only in-frame sequences with V and J called. Part of the clones is not carried over; for the studies checked, unresolved V genes explain less than half of this, and the remainder is unexplained. The DNA was the basis for D and trimming; V, J and clone size are from that table. In this sample the table shows 190,000 or so clones, about 80% of which occur a single time. The top ten clones comprise 2.8% of the sample. Comment on this clone: The antigen this receptor binds is unknown. Nothing much larger sits one base from this clone, and base qualities are not available.

Separate from the roughly 660-subject first cohort, the validation cohort of about 110 subjects was the group to which the donors belonged. The sequencing sample was made of PBMCs. This TCR derives from a young woman in good health and CMV-seropositive.

The CDR3 here reads CASSGQGVLETQYF. The nucleotide sequence reads TGTGCCAGCAGTGGGCAGGGGGTCTTGGAGACCCAGTACTTC. Recombination linked TRBV6-1 to TRBJ2-5; 7 middle bases align to TRBD1. From the germline V gene, CDR1 is MNHNS and CDR2 is SASEGT. The CDR3 sequence holds 14 residues, the cysteine and phenylalanine included. Left in the record is the CDR3 DNA by itself, 42 bases read in frame from the first base. Trimming removed 4 bases from V and 5 bases from J; the gene matches leave 7 bases unexplained.